These 2 T cell receptor beta chains were sequenced from one sample in a study of blood T cell repertoires in COVID-19. Data came from immunoSEQ multiplex PCR; TCRdb stores just in-frame clones and leaves some out. The top ten hold about 14% of the sample, which has approximately 210,000 clones, approximately 86% seen once. Sequenced input: PBMCs or T cells enriched from blood (not recorded which). These receptors came from a woman between 45 and 65 years old with acute COVID-19.

This chain joins TRBV9 and TRBJ2-5; 8 nucleotides line up with TRBD2. CDR3 length equals 13 residues. V was clipped by 4 bases and J by 4 bases; unmatched bases: 3. The germline V gene encodes CDR1 SGDLS and CDR2 YYNGEE. This chain's CDR3 is CASSKLAGETQYF. The CDR3 bases are TGTGCCAGCAGCAAGCTAGCGGGAGAGACCCAGTACTTC. The whole variable domain, filled in from reference TRBV9 and TRBJ2-5, reads DSGVTQTPKHLITATGQRVTLRCSPRSGDLSVYWYQQSLDQGLQFLIQYYNGEERAKGNILERFSAQQFPDLHSELNLSSLELGDSALYFCASSKLAGETQYFGPGTRLLVL.

This sequence joins TRBV9 and TRBJ2-2, with 7 bases lining up with TRBD1. The CDR3 contains 16 residues. The V segment lost 4 bases and the J segment 0 bases; nucleotides outside the gene matches: 6. Germline V gene data show CDR1 as SGDLS and CDR2 as YYNGEE. The CDR3 DNA follows: TGTGCCAGCAGCCCCAGGGACAGACCGAACACCGGGGAGCTGTTTTTT. Translating gives CASSPRDRPNTGELFF.